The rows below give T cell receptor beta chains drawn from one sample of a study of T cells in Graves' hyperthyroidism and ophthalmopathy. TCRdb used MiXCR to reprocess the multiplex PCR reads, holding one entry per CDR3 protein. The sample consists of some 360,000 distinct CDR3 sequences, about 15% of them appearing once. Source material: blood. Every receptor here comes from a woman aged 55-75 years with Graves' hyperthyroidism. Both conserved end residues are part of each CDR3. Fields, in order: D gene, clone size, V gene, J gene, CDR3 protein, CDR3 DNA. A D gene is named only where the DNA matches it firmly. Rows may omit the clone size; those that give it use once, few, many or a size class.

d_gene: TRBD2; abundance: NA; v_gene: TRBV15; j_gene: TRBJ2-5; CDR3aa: CATSRERREAETQYF; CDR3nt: TGTGCCACCAGCAGAGAGCGGCGGGAGGCAGAGACCCAGTACTTC
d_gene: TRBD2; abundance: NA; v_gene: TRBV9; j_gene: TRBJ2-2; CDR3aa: CASSVSSGTLRTGELFF; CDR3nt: TGTGCCAGCAGCGTTTCTAGCGGTACCTTAAGGACCGGGGAGCTGTTTTTT
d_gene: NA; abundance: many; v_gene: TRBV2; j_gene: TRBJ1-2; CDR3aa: CASSETSGTRGYTF; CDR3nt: TGTGCCAGCAGTGAAACCTCCGGGACCAGGGGCTACACCTTC
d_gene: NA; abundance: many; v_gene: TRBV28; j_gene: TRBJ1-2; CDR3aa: CASSFSGGYTF; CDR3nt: TGTGCCAGCAGTTTTTCAGGGGGCTACACCTTC
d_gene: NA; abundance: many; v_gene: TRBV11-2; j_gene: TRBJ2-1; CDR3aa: CASSLELLSEQFF; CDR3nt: TGTGCCAGCAGCTTAGAATTATTAAGCGAGCAGTTCTTC
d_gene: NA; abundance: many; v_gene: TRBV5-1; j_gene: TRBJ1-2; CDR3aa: CASSLVVLGGNGYTF; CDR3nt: TGCGCCAGCAGCTTGGTGGTTTTGGGGGGTAATGGCTACACCTTC
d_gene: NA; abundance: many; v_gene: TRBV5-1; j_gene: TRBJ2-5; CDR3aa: CASSYTRGRQETQYF; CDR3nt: TGCGCCAGCAGCTACACCAGGGGAAGGCAAGAGACCCAGTACTTC
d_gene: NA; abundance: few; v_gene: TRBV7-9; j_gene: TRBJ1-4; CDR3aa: CASSPGQIGEKLFF; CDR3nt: TGTGCCAGCAGCCCAGGACAGATTGGTGAAAAACTGTTTTTT
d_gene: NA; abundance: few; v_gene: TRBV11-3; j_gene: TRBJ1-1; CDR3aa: CASSLAPGTAFF; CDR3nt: TGTGCCAGCAGCTTAGCTCCGGGGACGGCTTTCTTT
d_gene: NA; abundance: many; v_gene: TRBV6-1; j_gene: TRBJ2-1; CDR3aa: CASSATWNEQFF; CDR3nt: TGTGCCAGCAGCGCCACGTGGAATGAGCAGTTCTTC
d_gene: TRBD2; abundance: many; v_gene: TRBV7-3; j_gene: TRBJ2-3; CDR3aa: CASRIAGVDTQYF; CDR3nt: TGTGCCAGCAGGATAGCGGGAGTAGATACGCAGTATTTT
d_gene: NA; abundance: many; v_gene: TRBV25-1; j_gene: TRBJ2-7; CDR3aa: CASERSYEQYF; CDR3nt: TGTGCCAGTGAGCGCTCCTACGAGCAGTACTTC
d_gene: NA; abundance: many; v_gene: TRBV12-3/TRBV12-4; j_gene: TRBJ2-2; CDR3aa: CASSLAGSGELFF; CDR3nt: TGTGCCAGCAGCTTAGCAGGGAGCGGGGAGCTGTTTTTT
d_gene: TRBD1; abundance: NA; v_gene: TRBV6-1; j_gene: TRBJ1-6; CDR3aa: CASSEGQGGSPLHF; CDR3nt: TGTGCCAGCAGTGAAGGACAGGGAGGCTCACCCCTCCACTTT
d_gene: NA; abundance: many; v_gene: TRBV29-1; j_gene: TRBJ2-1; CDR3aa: CSVEGSYNEQFF; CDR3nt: TGCAGCGTTGAAGGGAGTTACAATGAGCAGTTCTTC
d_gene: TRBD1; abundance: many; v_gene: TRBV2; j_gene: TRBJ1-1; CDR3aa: CASTGDRVGAEAFF; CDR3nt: TGTGCCAGCACTGGGGACAGGGTGGGGGCTGAAGCTTTCTTT
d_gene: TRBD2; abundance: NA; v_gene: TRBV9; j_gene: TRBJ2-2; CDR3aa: CASSPRLAGVTGELFF; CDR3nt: TGTGCCAGCAGCCCGAGACTAGCGGGAGTTACCGGGGAGCTGTTTTTT
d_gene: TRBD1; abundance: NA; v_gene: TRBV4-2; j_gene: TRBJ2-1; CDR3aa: CASSPSVGTAYEQFF; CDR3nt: TGTGCCAGCAGCCCCAGCGTCGGGACAGCTTACGAGCAGTTCTTC
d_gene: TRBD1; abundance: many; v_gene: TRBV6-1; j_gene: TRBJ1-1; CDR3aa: CASSGGQGIEAFF; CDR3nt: TGTGCCAGCAGTGGGGGACAGGGCATTGAAGCTTTCTTT
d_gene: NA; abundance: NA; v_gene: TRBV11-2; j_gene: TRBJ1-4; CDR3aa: CASSLNGLNEKLFF; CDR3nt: TGTGCCAGCAGCTTAAACGGACTAAATGAAAAACTGTTTTTT
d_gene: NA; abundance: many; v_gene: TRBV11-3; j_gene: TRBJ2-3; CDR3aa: CASSWAQTDTQYF; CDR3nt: TGTGCCAGCAGCTGGGCCCAGACAGATACGCAGTATTTT
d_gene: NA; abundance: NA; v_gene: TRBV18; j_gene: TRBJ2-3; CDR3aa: CASSPTDSSTDTQYF; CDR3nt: TGTGCCAGCTCACCGACGGACAGCTCCACAGATACGCAGTATTTT
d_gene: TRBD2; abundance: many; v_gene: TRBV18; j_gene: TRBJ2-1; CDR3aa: CASSPGLAGSYNEQFF; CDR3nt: TGTGCCAGCAGCCCTGGACTAGCGGGCTCCTACAATGAGCAGTTCTTC
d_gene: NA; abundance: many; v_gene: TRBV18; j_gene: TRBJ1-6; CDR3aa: CASSSRADNSPLHF; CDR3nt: TGTGCCAGCTCATCCAGGGCAGATAATTCACCCCTCCACTTT
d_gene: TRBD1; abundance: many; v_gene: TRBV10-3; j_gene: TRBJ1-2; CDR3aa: CAISDQGANYGYTF; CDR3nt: TGTGCCATCAGTGACCAGGGGGCAAACTATGGCTACACCTTC
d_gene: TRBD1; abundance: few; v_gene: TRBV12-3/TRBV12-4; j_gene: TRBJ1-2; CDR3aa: CASSPRTGGYGYGYTF; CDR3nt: TGTGCCAGCAGTCCGCGGACAGGGGGCTACGGCTATGGCTACACCTTC
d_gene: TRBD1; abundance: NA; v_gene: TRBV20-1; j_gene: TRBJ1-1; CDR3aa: CSARDGAGGLITEAFF; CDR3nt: TGCAGTGCTAGAGATGGGGCAGGGGGCTTGATCACTGAAGCTTTCTTT
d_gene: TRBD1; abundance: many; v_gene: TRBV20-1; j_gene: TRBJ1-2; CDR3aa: CSARPGGLAGGYTF; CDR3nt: TGCAGTGCTAGACCAGGGGGGCTGGCGGGTGGCTACACCTTC
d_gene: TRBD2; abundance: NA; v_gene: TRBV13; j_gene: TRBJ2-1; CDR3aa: CASSLGGTSGGFF; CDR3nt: TGTGCCAGCAGCTTAGGCGGGACTAGCGGGGGGTTCTTC
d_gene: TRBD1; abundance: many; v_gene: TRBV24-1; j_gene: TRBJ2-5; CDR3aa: CATSEHRGERGETQYF; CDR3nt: TGTGCCACCAGTGAACACAGGGGGGAGAGGGGAGAGACCCAGTACTTC
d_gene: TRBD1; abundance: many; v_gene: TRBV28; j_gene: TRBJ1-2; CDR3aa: CASARDRINYGYTF; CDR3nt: TGTGCCAGCGCCAGGGACAGAATTAACTATGGCTACACCTTC
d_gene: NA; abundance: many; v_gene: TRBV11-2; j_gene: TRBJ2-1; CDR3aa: CASSFTRSYNEQFF; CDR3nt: TGTGCCAGCAGCTTCACCCGCTCCTACAATGAGCAGTTCTTC
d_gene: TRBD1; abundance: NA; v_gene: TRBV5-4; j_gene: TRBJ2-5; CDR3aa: CASSFTGAGETQYF; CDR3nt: TGTGCCAGCAGCTTCACAGGGGCTGGGGAGACCCAGTACTTC
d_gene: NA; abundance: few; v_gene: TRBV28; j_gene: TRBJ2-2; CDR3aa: CASRGALTGELFF; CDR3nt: TGTGCCAGTCGGGGGGCGCTTACCGGGGAGCTGTTTTTT
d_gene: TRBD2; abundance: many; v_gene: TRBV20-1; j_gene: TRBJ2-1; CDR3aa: CSAGTSGYNEQFF; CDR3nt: TGCAGTGCTGGGACTAGCGGGTACAATGAGCAGTTCTTC
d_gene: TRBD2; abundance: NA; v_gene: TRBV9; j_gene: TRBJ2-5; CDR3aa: CASSVHPEGAGGPGETQYF; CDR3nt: TGTGCCAGCAGCGTCCATCCGGAGGGGGCGGGAGGGCCGGGGGAGACCCAGTACTTC
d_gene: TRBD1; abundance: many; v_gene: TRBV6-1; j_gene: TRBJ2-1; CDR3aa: CASRDYGTGVNEQFF; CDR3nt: TGTGCCAGCAGGGACTACGGGACAGGGGTAAATGAGCAGTTCTTC